This T cell receptor beta chain was found in a study of cytomegalovirus exposure and HLA in healthy donors. Study conclusions and caveats: More than 150 TCR beta chains were listed as cytomegalovirus-associated.

With regard to this clone: Its matching antigen is unknown.

PCR primers comprised 60 Vbeta and 13 Jbeta primers. Clones were read by immunoSEQ multiplex PCR, and TCRdb kept only the in-frame ones, dropping some. The profile covers tens of thousands of clones, with about 75% appearing a single time and approximately 2% taken by the ten largest. The CDR3 spans 13 residues. Germline V CDR1 and CDR2: GTSNPN, SVGIG (reference sequence). V lost 2 bases to trimming and J lost 5 bases, with 12 bases between them. As for the donors, each was a healthy bone marrow donor. The V gene is TRBV30, the J gene TRBJ1-1; tentatively, D is TRBD1 (5 bases). Sequenced input: PBMCs. The TCR was taken from a man between 35 and 55 years old in good health and CMV-seronegative. CDR3 DNA sequence: TGTGCCTGGAGTCCCAGGGCAGGGACTGAAGCTTTCTTT. It encodes CAWSPRAGTEAFF.